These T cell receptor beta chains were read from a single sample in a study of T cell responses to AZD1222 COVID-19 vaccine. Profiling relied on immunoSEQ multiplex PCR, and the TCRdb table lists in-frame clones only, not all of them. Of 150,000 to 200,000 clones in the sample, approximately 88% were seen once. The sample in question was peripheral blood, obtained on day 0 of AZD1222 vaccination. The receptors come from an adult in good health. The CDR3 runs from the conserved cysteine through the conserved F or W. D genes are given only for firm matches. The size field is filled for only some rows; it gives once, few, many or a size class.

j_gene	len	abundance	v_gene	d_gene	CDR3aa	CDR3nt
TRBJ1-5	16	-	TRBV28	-	CASSLYLGRSNQPQHF	TGTGCCAGCAGTTTATACCTTGGGAGGAGCAATCAGCCCCAGCATTTT
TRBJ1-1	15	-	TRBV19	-	CASSMGIRMNTEAFF	TGTGCCAGTAGTATGGGGATTCGAATGAACACTGAAGCTTTCTTT
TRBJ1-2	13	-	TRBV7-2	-	CASSRTFLDGYTF	TGTGCCAGCAGCCGGACATTTTTAGATGGCTACACCTTC
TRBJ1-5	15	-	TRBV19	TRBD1	CASTEDRGLNQPQHF	TGTGCCAGTACCGAGGACAGGGGGCTCAATCAGCCCCAGCATTTT
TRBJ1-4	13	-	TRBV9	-	CASSVVQGGKLFF	TGTGCCAGCAGCGTAGTACAGGGTGGAAAACTGTTTTTT
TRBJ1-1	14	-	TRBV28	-	CASTAAGRNTEAFF	TGTGCCAGCACCGCGGCAGGAAGGAACACTGAAGCTTTCTTT
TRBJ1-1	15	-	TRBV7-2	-	CASSSRGGLNTEAFF	TGTGCCAGCAGCTCCCGGGGGGGTCTGAACACTGAAGCTTTCTTT
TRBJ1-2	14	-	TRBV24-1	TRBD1	CATSDWDSGVGYTF	TGTGCCACCAGTGATTGGGACAGTGGGGTCGGCTACACCTTC
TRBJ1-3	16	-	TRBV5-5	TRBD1	CASSQGQAVSGNTIYF	TGTGCCAGCAGCCAAGGACAGGCGGTCTCTGGAAACACCATATATTTT
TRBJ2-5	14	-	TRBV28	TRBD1	CASSLDRVLRTQYF	TGTGCCAGCAGCCTTGACAGGGTGTTACGGACCCAGTACTTC
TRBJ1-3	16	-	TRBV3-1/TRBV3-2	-	CASSQQTGISGNTIYF	TGTGCCAGCAGCCAACAAACAGGGATCTCTGGAAACACCATATATTTT
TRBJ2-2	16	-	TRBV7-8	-	CASRARGQINTGELFF	TGTGCCAGCCGGGCTCGAGGGCAAATAAACACCGGGGAGCTGTTTTTT
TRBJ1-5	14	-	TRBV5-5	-	CASSLNWLYQPQHF	TGTGCCAGCAGCTTGAATTGGCTCTATCAGCCCCAGCATTTT
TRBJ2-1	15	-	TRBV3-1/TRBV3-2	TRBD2	CASSQGLAGYNEQFF	TGTGCCAGCTCTCAGGGACTAGCGGGGTACAATGAGCAGTTCTTC
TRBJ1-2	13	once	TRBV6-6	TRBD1	CASSGRDRDGYTF	TGTGCCAGCAGTGGCCGGGACAGGGACGGCTACACCTTC
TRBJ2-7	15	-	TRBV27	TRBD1	CASRYPGQGAREQYF	TGTGCCAGCAGGTACCCGGGACAGGGGGCTCGGGAGCAGTACTTC
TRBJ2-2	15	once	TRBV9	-	CASSVKHLNTGELFF	TGTGCCAGCAGCGTAAAACACTTGAACACCGGGGAGCTGTTTTTT
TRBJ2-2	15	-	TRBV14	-	CASSQAYGATGELFF	TGTGCCAGCAGCCAAGCATACGGGGCCACCGGGGAGCTGTTTTTT
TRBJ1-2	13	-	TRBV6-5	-	CASSYTRGAGYTF	TGTGCCAGCAGTTACACCCGTGGGGCTGGGTACACCTTC
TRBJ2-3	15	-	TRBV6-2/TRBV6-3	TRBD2	CASSFPLGEGDTQYF	TGTGCCAGCAGTTTCCCCCTGGGGGAGGGAGATACGCAGTATTTT
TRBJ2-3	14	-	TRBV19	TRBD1	CASSIRDREDTQYF	TGTGCCAGTAGTATTAGGGACAGGGAAGATACGCAGTATTTT
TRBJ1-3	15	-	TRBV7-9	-	CASSLGLSSGNTIYF	TGTGCCAGCAGCTTAGGGCTGAGCTCTGGAAACACCATATATTTT
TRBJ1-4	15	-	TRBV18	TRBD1	CASSQKTGGGEKLFF	TGTGCCAGCTCACAGAAGACAGGGGGTGGAGAAAAACTGTTTTTT
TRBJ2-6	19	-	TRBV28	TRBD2	CASSVWEGYEAGGANVLTF	TGTGCCAGCAGTGTGTGGGAGGGGTACGAGGCTGGTGGGGCCAACGTCCTGACTTTC
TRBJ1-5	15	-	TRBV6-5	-	CASSYSIGTNQPQHF	TGTGCCAGCAGTTACTCTATCGGGACCAATCAGCCCCAGCATTTT
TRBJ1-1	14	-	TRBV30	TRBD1	CAWSEGTGFVEAFF	TGTGCCTGGAGTGAAGGGACAGGGTTTGTCGAAGCTTTCTTT
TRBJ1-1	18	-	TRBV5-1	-	CASSKTGGRPTRDTEAFF	TGCGCCAGCAGCAAAACAGGCGGGCGGCCTACGAGGGACACTGAAGCTTTCTTT
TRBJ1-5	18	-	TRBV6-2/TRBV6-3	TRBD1	CASSYSTTGTGDNQPQHF	TGTGCCAGCAGTTACTCAACCACCGGGACAGGGGACAATCAGCCCCAGCATTTT
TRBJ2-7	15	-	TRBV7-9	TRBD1	CASSPRQGQPYEQYF	TGTGCCAGCAGCCCCCGCCAGGGACAGCCCTACGAGCAGTACTTC
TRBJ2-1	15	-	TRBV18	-	CASSPPRGTYNEQFF	TGTGCCAGCTCACCACCCAGGGGCACCTACAATGAGCAGTTCTTC
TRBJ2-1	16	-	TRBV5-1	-	CASSLVMAGRYNEQFF	TGCGCCAGCAGCTTGGTTATGGCAGGGAGATACAATGAGCAGTTCTTC
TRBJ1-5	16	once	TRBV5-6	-	CASSLRRRNSNQPQHF	TGTGCCAGCAGCTTGAGAAGGCGGAATAGCAATCAGCCCCAGCATTTT
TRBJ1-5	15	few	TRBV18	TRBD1	CASSWDRGRDQPQHF	TGTGCCAGCTCATGGGACAGGGGGCGCGATCAGCCCCAGCATTTT
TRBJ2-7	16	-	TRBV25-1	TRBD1	CASRPHRGEREHEQYF	TGTGCCAGCAGGCCCCACAGGGGAGAACGGGAACACGAGCAGTACTTC
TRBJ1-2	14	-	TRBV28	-	CASILRGGGYGYTF	TGTGCCAGCATCCTTAGGGGGGGTGGCTATGGCTACACCTTC
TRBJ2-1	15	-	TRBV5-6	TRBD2	CASSLPGLATLEQFF	TGTGCCAGCAGCTTGCCAGGACTAGCGACACTCGAGCAGTTCTTC
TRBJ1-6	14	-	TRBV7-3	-	CASSLKGLGSPLHF	TGTGCCAGCAGCTTAAAGGGCTTAGGTTCACCCCTCCACTTT
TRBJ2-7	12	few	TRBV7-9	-	CASSWIGYEQYF	TGTGCCAGCAGCTGGATAGGCTACGAGCAGTACTTC
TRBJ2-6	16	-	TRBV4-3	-	CASSQALQVGANVLTF	TGCGCCAGCAGCCAAGCCCTCCAAGTAGGGGCCAACGTCCTGACTTTC
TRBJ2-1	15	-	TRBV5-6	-	CASSLGRRPYNEQFF	TGTGCCAGCAGCTTGGGCAGGCGGCCCTACAATGAGCAGTTCTTC
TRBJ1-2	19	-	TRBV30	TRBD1	CAWSVNRRQGRFTNYGYTF	TGTGCCTGGAGTGTAAATAGGAGACAGGGGCGCTTCACTAACTATGGCTACACCTTC
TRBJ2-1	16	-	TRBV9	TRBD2	CASSGVAGGPGNEQFF	TGTGCCAGCAGCGGGGTAGCGGGGGGGCCTGGGAATGAGCAGTTCTTC
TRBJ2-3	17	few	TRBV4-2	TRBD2	CASSQEWTSGSADTQYF	TGTGCCAGCAGCCAAGAATGGACTAGCGGGAGTGCAGATACGCAGTATTTT
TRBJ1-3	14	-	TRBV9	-	CASSEGGSGNTIYF	TGTGCCAGCAGCGAAGGCGGCTCTGGAAACACCATATATTTT
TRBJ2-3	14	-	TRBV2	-	CASSEQRAPGTQYF	TGTGCCAGCAGTGAACAAAGAGCCCCTGGTACGCAGTATTTT
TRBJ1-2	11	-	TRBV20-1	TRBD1	CSARDRWGYTF	TGCAGTGCTAGGGACAGGTGGGGCTACACCTTC
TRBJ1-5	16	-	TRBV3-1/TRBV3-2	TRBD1	CASSQGLQGIGQPQHF	TGTGCCAGCAGCCAAGGTCTACAGGGGATTGGTCAGCCCCAGCATTTT
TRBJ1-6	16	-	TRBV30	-	CAWSPPQGTYNSPLHF	TGTGCCTGGAGCCCTCCCCAGGGGACCTATAATTCACCCCTCCACTTT
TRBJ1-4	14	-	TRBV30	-	CASSPGNVNEKLFF	TGTGCGTCATCCCCAGGGAACGTTAACGAAAAACTGTTTTTT
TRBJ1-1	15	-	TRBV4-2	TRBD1	CASSPGDRGRIEAFF	TGTGCCAGCAGCCCAGGGGACAGGGGGCGAATTGAAGCTTTCTTT
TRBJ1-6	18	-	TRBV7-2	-	CASSTKGLLQIGNSPLHF	TGTGCCAGCAGCACGAAGGGCCTCCTACAGATTGGGAATTCACCCCTCCACTTT
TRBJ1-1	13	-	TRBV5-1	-	CASTERGFAEAFF	TGCGCCAGCACTGAGAGAGGTTTTGCTGAAGCTTTCTTT
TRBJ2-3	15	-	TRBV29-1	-	CSVQGTSGSTDTQYF	TGCAGCGTCCAAGGCACTAGTGGGAGCACAGATACGCAGTATTTT
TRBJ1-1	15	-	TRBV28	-	CASSLAGRQNTEAFF	TGTGCCAGCAGTTTAGCTGGCAGACAGAACACTGAAGCTTTCTTT
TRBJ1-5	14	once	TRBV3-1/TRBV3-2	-	CASSQSWGNQPQHF	TGTGCCAGCAGCCAAAGTTGGGGTAATCAGCCCCAGCATTTT
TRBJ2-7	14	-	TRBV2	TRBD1	CASSKGQGAYEQYF	TGTGCCAGCAGTAAGGGACAGGGGGCGTACGAGCAGTACTTC
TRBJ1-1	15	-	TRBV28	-	CASSLPGTQNTEAFF	TGTGCCAGCAGTCTTCCCGGGACCCAAAACACTGAAGCTTTCTTT
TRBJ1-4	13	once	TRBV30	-	CAWSYTGFEKLFF	TGTGCCTGGAGTTATACAGGGTTTGAAAAACTGTTTTTT
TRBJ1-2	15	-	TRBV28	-	CASSIQPKGSLSYTF	TGTGCCAGCAGTATCCAACCCAAGGGCTCACTTAGCTACACCTTC